Listed below are T cell receptor beta chains from one sample, sequenced in a study of identical twins. TCRdb reprocessed the 5' RACE reads with MiXCR, giving one entry per CDR3 protein. The sample lists some 730,000 distinct CDR3 sequences, around a sixth occurring once. Another study also made use of these data, one on T cells expressing NK-cell markers.

The sequencing sample was made of PBMCs. The receptor set was obtained from a woman in her late teens or twenties in good health. CDR3s include the opening cysteine and the closing phenylalanine or tryptophan. A D gene is named only where the DNA matches it firmly. The size entry is marked missing in some rows and otherwise reads once, few, many or a size class.

J gene	clone size	V gene	D gene	CDR3 DNA	CDR3 protein
TRBJ2-7	.	TRBV15	.	TGTGCCACCAGCAGAGATGGGATCTACGAGCAGTACTTC	CATSRDGIYEQYF
TRBJ1-1	few	TRBV7-9	.	TGTGCCAGCAGCCCCCCAGGGGAGTCGGACACTGAAGCTTTCTTT	CASSPPGESDTEAFF
TRBJ2-7	.	TRBV27	.	TGTGCCAGCAGTTTTGGGCCCCCGACTATCTACGAGCAGTACTTC	CASSFGPPTIYEQYF
TRBJ1-1	.	TRBV25-1	.	TGTGCCAGCAGCGAGACAGTGGGAGTGAACACTGAAGCTTTCTTT	CASSETVGVNTEAFF
TRBJ2-2	few	TRBV9	TRBD2	TGTGCCAGCAGCATCCGGACTAGTCGCACCGGGGAGCTGTTTTTT	CASSIRTSRTGELFF
TRBJ1-2	few	TRBV10-3	.	TGTGCCATCAGCCAGGGGAATAACTATGGCTACACCTTC	CAISQGNNYGYTF
TRBJ2-5	.	TRBV29-1	.	TGCAGCGCTCTAGGGGGGACCCAGTACTTC	CSALGGTQYF
TRBJ1-1	.	TRBV20-1	.	TGCAGTGAGCAGCGTAGGGGCACTGAAGCTTTCTTT	CSEQRRGTEAFF
TRBJ2-7	few	TRBV24-1	.	TGTGCCACCAGTGAAGGCCCAACTAGCGAGCAGTACTTC	CATSEGPTSEQYF
TRBJ2-1	many	TRBV5-1	TRBD2	TGCGCCAGCAGCTTAGGAGCGGGAGGGTCCTACAATGAGCAGTTCTTC	CASSLGAGGSYNEQFF
TRBJ2-7	.	TRBV18	.	TGTGCCAGCTCACCCTTCTCCGGGAGAGAACCCTACGAGCAGTACTTC	CASSPFSGREPYEQYF
TRBJ2-7	.	TRBV7-2	.	TGTGCCAGCAGCTTAGCTGAGCGGATCTACGAGCAGTACTTC	CASSLAERIYEQYF
TRBJ2-7	once	TRBV5-1	TRBD1	TGCGCCAGCAGCTTGACTACAGGGGGAACCTACGAGCAGTACTTC	CASSLTTGGTYEQYF
TRBJ1-4	few	TRBV12-3/TRBV12-4	TRBD1	TGTGCCAGCAGTTCCAACAGGGGATCAAATGAAAAACTGTTTTTT	CASSSNRGSNEKLFF
TRBJ1-2	.	TRBV7-9	.	TGTGCCAGCACTATGCGCCAGGACGGCTACACCTTC	CASTMRQDGYTF
TRBJ2-7	few	TRBV7-6	.	TGTGCCAGCAGCTTAGAGGTACCAGGGGCGAACCCTTTGGACGAGCAGTACTTC	CASSLEVPGANPLDEQYF
TRBJ2-5	.	TRBV5-1	.	TGCGCCAGCAGCGCCCTGGACAGAACCCAGTACTTC	CASSALDRTQYF
TRBJ2-7	.	TRBV6-5	.	TGTGCCAGCAGTTACCCCGCACGGGGGCTGGACTACGAGCAGTACTTC	CASSYPARGLDYEQYF
TRBJ2-7	few	TRBV7-2	TRBD2	TGTGCCAGCACCCGGACTAGCGGGGGCCCCTACGAGCAGTACTTC	CASTRTSGGPYEQYF
TRBJ2-7	.	TRBV7-2	.	TGTGCCAGCAGCTTAGGCGGACAACTCGGTGCTTACGAGCAGTACTTC	CASSLGGQLGAYEQYF
TRBJ2-7	.	TRBV10-3	.	TGTGCCATTCGGGACTGGTCCTACGAGCAGTACTTC	CAIRDWSYEQYF
TRBJ1-5	.	TRBV12-3/TRBV12-4	.	TGTGCCAGCAGTCCGAGGACAGATAGCAATCAGCCCCAGCATTTT	CASSPRTDSNQPQHF
TRBJ2-7	few	TRBV13	TRBD1	TGTGCCAGCAGACACCTAGGGGGCGAAATCCACGAGCAGTACTTC	CASRHLGGEIHEQYF
TRBJ2-1	.	TRBV4-1	.	TGCGCCAGCAGCCAAGTAGACAATGAGCAGTTCTTC	CASSQVDNEQFF
TRBJ2-5	few	TRBV29-1	TRBD2	TGCAGCGCCGTCCTACTAGCGGTGGGACTAGAGACCCAGTACTTC	CSAVLLAVGLETQYF
TRBJ2-7	few	TRBV20-1	TRBD2	TGCAGTGCTAGAGGGGGACTAACCCTCCGGGATGAGCAGTACTTC	CSARGGLTLRDEQYF
TRBJ2-3	few	TRBV7-2	TRBD2	TGTGCCAGCAGCTTCCCGGGACTACGCACAGATACGCAGTATTTT	CASSFPGLRTDTQYF
TRBJ2-1	.	TRBV10-3	.	TGTGCCATCAGGGTGGGAGGACTATACAATGAGCAGTTCTTC	CAIRVGGLYNEQFF
TRBJ2-1	few	TRBV5-5	.	TGTGCCAGCAGCTCCGGTCACGGGCTTGCAGGGCCCAATGAGCAGTTCTTC	CASSSGHGLAGPNEQFF
TRBJ2-2	.	TRBV7-9	TRBD2	TGTATTGGGGGGGCGAACACCGGGGAGCTGTTTTTT	CIGGANTGELFF
TRBJ2-7	.	TRBV29-1	TRBD2	TGCAGCGTTGCTAGCGGGATAAACGAGCAGTACTTC	CSVASGINEQYF
TRBJ1-1	.	TRBV5-1	.	TGCGCCAGCAAGCCGACGATTAAGACTGAAGCTTTCTTT	CASKPTIKTEAFF
TRBJ2-2	.	TRBV9	.	TGTGCCAGCAGCCTACACCGCGGGACCGGGGAGCTGTTTTTT	CASSLHRGTGELFF
TRBJ2-3	.	TRBV6-1	TRBD2	TGTGCCAGCACTACAGGGAGTAGCGGGGGCTCTGGAGATACGCAGTATTTT	CASTTGSSGGSGDTQYF
TRBJ2-3	.	TRBV12-3/TRBV12-4	.	TGTGCCAGCAGTTTATTGACTGGCAGTGGGACAGATACGCAGTATTTT	CASSLLTGSGTDTQYF
TRBJ2-7	.	TRBV7-2	.	TGTGCCAGCAGTCCTAGCAGGGACTACGAGCAGTACTTC	CASSPSRDYEQYF
TRBJ2-7	few	TRBV12-3/TRBV12-4	TRBD1	TGTGCCAGCAGTTTAGTTACGACAGGGGTAGGCGAGCAGTACTTC	CASSLVTTGVGEQYF
TRBJ2-1	.	TRBV4-2	.	TGTGCCAGCAGCCAGAGAGACCGAACAAAAGTGGATGAGCAGTTCTTC	CASSQRDRTKVDEQFF
TRBJ1-1	.	TRBV5-1	.	TGCGCCAGCAGCTTGGCAGGGTCAATCACTGAAGCTTTCTTT	CASSLAGSITEAFF
TRBJ1-1	.	TRBV6-5	.	TGTGCCAGCAGTTACACACGGGGCACTGAAGCTTTCTTT	CASSYTRGTEAFF
TRBJ2-1	.	TRBV12-3/TRBV12-4	TRBD2	TGTGCCAGCAGTTTGGGGACTAGCGGGGGGGCCCCACCGTTCTTC	CASSLGTSGGAPPFF
TRBJ1-2	.	TRBV20-1	.	TGCAGTGCTACTCGACACACTAACTATGGCTACACCTTC	CSATRHTNYGYTF
TRBJ1-1	.	TRBV20-1	.	TGCAGTGCTAGTCTCACTGAAGCTTTCTTT	CSASLTEAFF
TRBJ2-1	.	TRBV20-1	TRBD2	TGCAGCTCTCTACTAGCGGGAGGGCCGGATGAGCAGTTCTTC	CSSLLAGGPDEQFF
TRBJ1-6	few	TRBV4-1	.	TGCGCCAGCAGCCAAGAGGGGACGGTAGGTGGACCCCTCCACTTT	CASSQEGTVGGPLHF
TRBJ2-7	many	TRBV6-1	TRBD1	TGTGCCAGCAGTGAAGGACAGGGCAGCGAGCAGTACTTC	CASSEGQGSEQYF
TRBJ2-3	.	TRBV6-5	.	TGTGCCAGCAGTTACTCTGTTAGTTTCGGCACAGATACGCAGTATTTT	CASSYSVSFGTDTQYF
TRBJ2-7	few	TRBV20-1	TRBD2	TGCAGTGCGATTAGAGGACTAGCGGTATACTACGAGCAGTACTTC	CSAIRGLAVYYEQYF
TRBJ1-5	few	TRBV21-1	.	TGTGCCAGCAGACCCAACCGACAGGCTTTCGATCAGCCCCAGCATTTT	CASRPNRQAFDQPQHF
TRBJ2-1	.	TRBV9	.	TGTGCCAGCAGCGTAGGGGCTATAAATAGCGATGAGCAGTTCTTC	CASSVGAINSDEQFF
TRBJ2-1	.	TRBV12-3/TRBV12-4	TRBD2	TGTGCCAGCAGTTTAGCGGGACTAGCCAATTCCTACAATGAGCAGTTCTTC	CASSLAGLANSYNEQFF
TRBJ2-3	.	TRBV7-3	TRBD1	TGTGCCAGCAGCCCCGGGACAGAAAGCACAGATACGCAGTATTTT	CASSPGTESTDTQYF
TRBJ2-1	.	TRBV5-6	.	TGTGCCAGCGCTTATCTGGACCCTTACAATGAGCAGTTCTTC	CASAYLDPYNEQFF
TRBJ2-1	.	TRBV20-1	TRBD2	TGCAGTGCTCGGACTAGCGGCAGCAATGAGCAGTTCTTC	CSARTSGSNEQFF
TRBJ2-7	few	TRBV4-3	.	TGCGCCAGCAGCCAAGGTCCGGCGGTCTACGAGCAGTACTTC	CASSQGPAVYEQYF
TRBJ2-5	.	TRBV6-1	.	TGTGCCAGCCGGGGAACCCAAGAGACCCAGTACTTC	CASRGTQETQYF
TRBJ2-3	.	TRBV9	.	TGTGCCAGCAGCGTAGATGGGGTGGGATTCACAGATACGCAGTATTTT	CASSVDGVGFTDTQYF
TRBJ2-2	.	TRBV6-1	TRBD1	TGTGCCAGCAGTGTCAACAGGGGGGCGAACACCGGGGAGCTGTTTTTT	CASSVNRGANTGELFF
TRBJ2-3	many	TRBV4-1	.	TGTGCCAGCAGTCATGGCACAGATACGCAGTATTTT	CASSHGTDTQYF
TRBJ2-3	.	TRBV5-1	.	TGCGCCAGCAGCCACCGAGGGGGCACAGATACGCAGTATTTT	CASSHRGGTDTQYF